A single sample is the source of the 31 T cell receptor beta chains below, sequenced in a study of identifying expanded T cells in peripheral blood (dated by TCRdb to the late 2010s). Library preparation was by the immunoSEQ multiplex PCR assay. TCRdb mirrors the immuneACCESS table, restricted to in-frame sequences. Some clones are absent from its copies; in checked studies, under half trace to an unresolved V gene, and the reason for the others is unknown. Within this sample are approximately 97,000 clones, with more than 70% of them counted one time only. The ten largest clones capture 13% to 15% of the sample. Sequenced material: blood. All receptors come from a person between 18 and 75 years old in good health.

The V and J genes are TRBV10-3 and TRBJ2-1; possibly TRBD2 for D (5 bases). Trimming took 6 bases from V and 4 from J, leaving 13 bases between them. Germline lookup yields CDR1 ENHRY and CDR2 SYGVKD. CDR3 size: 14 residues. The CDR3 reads CAISEASPYNEQFF. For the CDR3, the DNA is TGTGCCATCAGCGAGGCTAGCCCTTACAATGAGCAGTTCTTC.

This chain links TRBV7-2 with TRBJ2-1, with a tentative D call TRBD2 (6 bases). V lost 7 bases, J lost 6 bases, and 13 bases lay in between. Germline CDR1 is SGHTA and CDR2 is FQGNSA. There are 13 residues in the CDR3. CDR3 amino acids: CASNPAGSNEQFF. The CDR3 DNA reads TGTGCCAGCAACCCAGCCGGGAGCAATGAGCAGTTCTTC.

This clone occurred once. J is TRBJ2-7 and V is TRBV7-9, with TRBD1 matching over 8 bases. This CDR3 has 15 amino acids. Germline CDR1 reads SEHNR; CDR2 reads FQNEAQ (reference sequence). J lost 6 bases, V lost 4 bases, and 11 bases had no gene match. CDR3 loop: CASSSAGGMVGEQYF. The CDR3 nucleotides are TGTGCCAGCAGCTCGGCAGGGGGCATGGTCGGCGAGCAGTACTTC.

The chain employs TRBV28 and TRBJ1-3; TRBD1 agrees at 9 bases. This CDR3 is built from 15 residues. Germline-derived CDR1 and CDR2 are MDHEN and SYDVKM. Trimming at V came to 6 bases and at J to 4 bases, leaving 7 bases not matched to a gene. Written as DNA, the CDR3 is TGTGCCAGCAGACTACAGGGGGCGGGAGGAAACACCATATATTTT. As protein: CASRLQGAGGNTIYF.

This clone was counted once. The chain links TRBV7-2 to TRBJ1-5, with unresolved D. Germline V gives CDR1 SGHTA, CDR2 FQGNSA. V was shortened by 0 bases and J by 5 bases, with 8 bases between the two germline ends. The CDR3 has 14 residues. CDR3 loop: CASSLARVDQPQHF. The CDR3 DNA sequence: TGTGCCAGCAGCTTAGCCAGAGTCGATCAGCCCCAGCATTTT.

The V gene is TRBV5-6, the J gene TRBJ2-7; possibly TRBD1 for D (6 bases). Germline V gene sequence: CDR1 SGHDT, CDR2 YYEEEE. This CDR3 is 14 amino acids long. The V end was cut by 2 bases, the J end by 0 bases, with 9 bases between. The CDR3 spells CASSFGTHSYEQYF. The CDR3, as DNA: TGTGCCAGCAGCTTCGGGACACACTCCTACGAGCAGTACTTC.

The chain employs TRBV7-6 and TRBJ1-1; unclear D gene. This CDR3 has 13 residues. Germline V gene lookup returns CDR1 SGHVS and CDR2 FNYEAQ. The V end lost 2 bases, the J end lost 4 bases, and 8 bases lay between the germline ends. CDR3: CASSLNIGTEAFF. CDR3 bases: TGTGCCAGCAGCTTAAACATCGGCACTGAAGCTTTCTTT.

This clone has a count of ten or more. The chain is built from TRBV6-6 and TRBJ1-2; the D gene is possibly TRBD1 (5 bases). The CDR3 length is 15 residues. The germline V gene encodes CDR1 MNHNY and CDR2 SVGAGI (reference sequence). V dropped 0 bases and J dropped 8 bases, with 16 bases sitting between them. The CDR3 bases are TGTGCCAGCAGTTACTCGAATCTGGGGGTTTCGGGCTACACCTTC. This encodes CASSYSNLGVSGYTF.

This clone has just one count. The CDR3 sequence: CASSLSRAATEAFF. The CDR3 nucleotides are TGTGCCAGCAGTTTGAGTAGGGCGGCCACTGAAGCTTTCTTT. J is TRBJ1-1 and V is TRBV27; no definite D call. V was clipped by 3 bases and J by 4 bases, with 12 bases between them. The length of the CDR3 is 14 residues. The germline V gene encodes CDR1 MNHEY and CDR2 SMNVEV (reference sequence).

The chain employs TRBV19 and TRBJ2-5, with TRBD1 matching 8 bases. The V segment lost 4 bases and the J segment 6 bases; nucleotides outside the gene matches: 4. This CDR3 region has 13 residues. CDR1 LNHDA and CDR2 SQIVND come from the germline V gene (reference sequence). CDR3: CASSNQGAQTQYF. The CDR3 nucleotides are TGTGCCAGTAGTAATCAGGGGGCGCAGACCCAGTACTTC.

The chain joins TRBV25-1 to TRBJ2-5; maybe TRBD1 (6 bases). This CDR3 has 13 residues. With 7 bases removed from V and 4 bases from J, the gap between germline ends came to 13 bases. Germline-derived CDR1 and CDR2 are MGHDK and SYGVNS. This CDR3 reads CASTRTEGETQYF. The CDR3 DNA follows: TGTGCCAGCACTCGGACAGAGGGAGAGACCCAGTACTTC.

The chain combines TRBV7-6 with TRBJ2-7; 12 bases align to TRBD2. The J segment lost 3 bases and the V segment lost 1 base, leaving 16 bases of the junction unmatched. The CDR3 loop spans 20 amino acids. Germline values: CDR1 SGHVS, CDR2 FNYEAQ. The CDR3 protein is CASSLGTFGLAGFKGYEQYF. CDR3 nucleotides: TGTGCCAGCAGCTTAGGCACCTTCGGACTAGCGGGATTTAAGGGCTACGAGCAGTACTTC. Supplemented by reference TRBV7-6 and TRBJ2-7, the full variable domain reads GAGVSQSPRYKVTKRGQDVALRCDPISGHVSLYWYRQALGQGPEFLTYFNYEAQQDKSGLPNDRFSAERPEGSISTLTIQRTEQRDSAMYRCASSLGTFGLAGFKGYEQYFGPGTRLTVT.

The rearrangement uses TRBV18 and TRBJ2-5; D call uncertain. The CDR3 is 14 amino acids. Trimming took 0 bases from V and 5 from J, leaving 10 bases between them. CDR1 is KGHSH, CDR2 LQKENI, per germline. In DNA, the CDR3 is TGTGCCAGCTCACCACCAGTGGGTAGCGAGACCCAGTACTTC. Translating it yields CASSPPVGSETQYF.

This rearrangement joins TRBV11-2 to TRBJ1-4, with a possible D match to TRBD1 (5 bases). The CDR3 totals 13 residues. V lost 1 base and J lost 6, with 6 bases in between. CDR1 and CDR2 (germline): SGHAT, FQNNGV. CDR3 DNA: TGTGCCAGCAGCTTAGGAGGGGATGAAAAACTGTTTTTT. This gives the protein CASSLGGDEKLFF.

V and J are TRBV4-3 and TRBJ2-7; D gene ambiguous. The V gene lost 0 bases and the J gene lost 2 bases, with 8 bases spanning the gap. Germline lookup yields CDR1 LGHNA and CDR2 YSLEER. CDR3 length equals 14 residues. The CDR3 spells CASSQDYRPYEQYF. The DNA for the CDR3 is TGCGCCAGCAGCCAAGACTACAGACCCTACGAGCAGTACTTC.

Here the CDR3 reads CASSLDRATEAFF. The CDR3 DNA sequence: TGTGCCAGCAGCCTCGACAGGGCCACTGAAGCTTTCTTT. The rearrangement joins TRBV5-8 to TRBJ1-1, with 7 nucleotides matching TRBD1. Germline-derived CDR1 and CDR2 are SGHTS and YDEGEE. This CDR3 spans 13 amino acids. J lost 4 bases, V lost 4 bases, and 4 bases had no gene match.

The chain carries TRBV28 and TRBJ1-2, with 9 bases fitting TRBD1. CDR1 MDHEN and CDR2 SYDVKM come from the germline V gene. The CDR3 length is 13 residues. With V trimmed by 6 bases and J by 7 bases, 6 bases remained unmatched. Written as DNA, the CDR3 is TGTGCCAGCAGCCAGGACAGGGGTTTTGGCTACACCTTC. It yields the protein CASSQDRGFGYTF.

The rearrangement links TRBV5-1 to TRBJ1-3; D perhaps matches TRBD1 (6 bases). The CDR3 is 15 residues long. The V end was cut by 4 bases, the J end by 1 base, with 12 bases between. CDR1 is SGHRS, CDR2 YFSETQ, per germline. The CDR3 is CASSQQGGSGNTIYF. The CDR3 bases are TGCGCCAGCAGCCAACAGGGTGGATCTGGAAACACCATATATTTT.

The CDR3 coding sequence is TGTGCCAGCAGTTTAGCCGGGGGCAACGAAAAACTGTTTTTT. Residues: CASSLAGGNEKLFF. The chain joins TRBV27 to TRBJ1-4; perhaps TRBD1 as D (6 bases). The ends were cut back, 2 bases at V and 8 bases at J, with 12 bases in the middle. Germline lookup yields CDR1 MNHEY and CDR2 SMNVEV (reference sequence). This CDR3 has 14 residues. Full variable domain (rest looked up from reference TRBV27 and TRBJ1-4): EAQVTQNPRYLITVTGKKLTVTCSQNMNHEYMSWYRQDPGLGLRQIYYSMNVEVTDKGDVPEGYKVSRKEKRNFPLILESPSPNQTSLYFCASSLAGGNEKLFFGSGTQLSVL.

CDR3 in DNA: TGTGCCAGCAGCCCTAAACCGGGACAGGGCTACAATGAGCAGTTCTTC. Amino acid sequence: CASSPKPGQGYNEQFF. This chain links TRBV7-9 with TRBJ2-1; 9 bases agree with TRBD1. Per germline, CDR1 SEHNR and CDR2 FQNEAQ (reference sequence). The junction had 8 bases not matched to a gene; V was cut back by 5 bases and J by 3 bases. This CDR3 comprises 16 residues. The full variable domain, in which reference TRBV7-9 and TRBJ2-1 provide the parts outside the CDR3, is DTGVSQNPRHKITKRGQNVTFRCDPISEHNRLYWYRQTLGQGPEFLTYFQNEAQLEKSRLLSDRFSAERPKGSFSTLEIQRTEQGDSAMYLCASSPKPGQGYNEQFFGPGTRLTVL.

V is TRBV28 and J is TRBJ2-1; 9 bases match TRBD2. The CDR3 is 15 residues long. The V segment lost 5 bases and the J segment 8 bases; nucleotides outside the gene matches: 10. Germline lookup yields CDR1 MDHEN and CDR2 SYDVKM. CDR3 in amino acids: CASSQLAGVVDEQFF. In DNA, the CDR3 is TGTGCCAGCAGTCAATTAGCGGGAGTTGTGGATGAGCAGTTCTTC.

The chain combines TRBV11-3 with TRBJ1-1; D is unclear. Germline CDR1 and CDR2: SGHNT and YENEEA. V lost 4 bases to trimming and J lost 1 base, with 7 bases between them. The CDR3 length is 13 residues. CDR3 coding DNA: TGTGCCAGCAGCTCCCTCGAGAACACTGAAGCTTTCTTT. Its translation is CASSSLENTEAFF. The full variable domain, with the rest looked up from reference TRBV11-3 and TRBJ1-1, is EAGVVQSPRYKIIEKKQPVAFWCNPISGHNTLYWYLQNLGQGPELLIRYENEEAVDDSQLPKDRFSAERLKGVDSTLKIQPAELGDSAVYLCASSSLENTEAFFGQGTRLTVV.

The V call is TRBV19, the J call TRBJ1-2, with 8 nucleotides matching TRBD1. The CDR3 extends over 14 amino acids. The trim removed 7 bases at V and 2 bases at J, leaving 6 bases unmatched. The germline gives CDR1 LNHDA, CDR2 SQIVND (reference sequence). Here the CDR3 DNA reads TGTGCCAGTACCCCCGGACAGGGAAACTATGGCTACACCTTC. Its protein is CASTPGQGNYGYTF.

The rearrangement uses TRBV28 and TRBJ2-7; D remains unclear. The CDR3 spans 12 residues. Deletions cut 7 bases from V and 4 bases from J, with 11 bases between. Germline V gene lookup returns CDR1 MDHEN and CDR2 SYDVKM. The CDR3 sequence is CASTERNYEQYF. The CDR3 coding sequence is TGTGCCAGCACCGAACGGAATTACGAGCAGTACTTC. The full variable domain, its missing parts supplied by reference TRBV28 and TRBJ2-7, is DVKVTQSSRYLVKRTGEKVFLECVQDMDHENMFWYRQDPGLGLRLIYFSYDVKMKEKGDIPEGYSVSREKKERFSLILESASTNQTSMYLCASTERNYEQYFGPGTRLTVT.

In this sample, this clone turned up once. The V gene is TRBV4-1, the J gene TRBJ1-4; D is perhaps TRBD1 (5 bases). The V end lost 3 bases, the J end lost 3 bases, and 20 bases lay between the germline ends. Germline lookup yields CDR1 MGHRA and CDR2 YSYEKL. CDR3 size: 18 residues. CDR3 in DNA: TGCGCCAGCAGCCAGAACTGGGGACGGGGCGGGTCTAATGAAAAACTGTTTTTT. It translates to CASSQNWGRGGSNEKLFF.

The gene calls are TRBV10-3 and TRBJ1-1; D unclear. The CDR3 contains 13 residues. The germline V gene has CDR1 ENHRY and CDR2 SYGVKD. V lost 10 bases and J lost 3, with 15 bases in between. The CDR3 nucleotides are TGTGCCACTATCGGACTCACCGACACTGAAGCTTTCTTT. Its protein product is CATIGLTDTEAFF.

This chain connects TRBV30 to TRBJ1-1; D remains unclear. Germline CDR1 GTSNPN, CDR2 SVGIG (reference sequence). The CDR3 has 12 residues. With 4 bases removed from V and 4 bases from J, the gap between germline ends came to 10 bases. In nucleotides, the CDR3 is TGTGCCTGGAAGGAGTATGGCACTGAAGCTTTCTTT. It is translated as CAWKEYGTEAFF.

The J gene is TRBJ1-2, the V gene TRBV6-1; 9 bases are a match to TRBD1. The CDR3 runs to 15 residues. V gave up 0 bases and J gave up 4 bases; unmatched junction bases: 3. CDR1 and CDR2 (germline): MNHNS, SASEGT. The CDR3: CASSEAGTGFYGYTF. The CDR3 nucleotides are TGTGCCAGCAGTGAAGCGGGGACAGGGTTCTATGGCTACACCTTC.

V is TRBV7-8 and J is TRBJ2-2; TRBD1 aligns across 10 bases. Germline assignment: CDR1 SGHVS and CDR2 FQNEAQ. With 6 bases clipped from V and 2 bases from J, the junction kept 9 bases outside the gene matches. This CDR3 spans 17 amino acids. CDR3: CASRATGTGVNTGELFF. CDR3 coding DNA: TGTGCCAGCAGGGCGACTGGGACAGGGGTCAACACCGGGGAGCTGTTTTTT.

The CDR3 spells CASSISGNFPRGGQYF. In DNA, the CDR3 is TGTGCCAGTAGTATATCAGGGAACTTCCCGAGGGGAGGCCAGTACTTC. The chain combines TRBV19 with TRBJ2-5; TRBD2 might be the D (6 bases). Germline values: CDR1 LNHDA, CDR2 SQIVND (reference sequence). V was cut by 2 bases and J by 10 bases, with 23 bases left in between. There are 16 residues in the CDR3.

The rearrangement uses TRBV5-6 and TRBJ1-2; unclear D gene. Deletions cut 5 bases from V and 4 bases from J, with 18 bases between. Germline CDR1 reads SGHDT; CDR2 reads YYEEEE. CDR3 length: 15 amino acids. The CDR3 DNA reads TGTGCCAGCAGAGTCTCTCCACAAAAAGGCTATGGCTACACCTTC. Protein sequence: CASRVSPQKGYGYTF.